This is a list of T cell receptor beta chains from one sample in a study of blood T cell repertoires in COVID-19. Generated by immunoSEQ multiplex PCR, the TCRdb table keeps only in-frame clones and is missing some. The table lists 150,000 to 200,000 clones, more than 75% of them singletons, with about 4.5% in the top ten. Specimen: peripheral blood. The receptors were gathered from a human donor in a cohort sampled during active COVID-19. Each CDR3 is given with its conserved first and last residue. The order of the fields is D gene, J gene, V gene, clone size, CDR3 protein, CDR3 DNA. D genes are given only for firm matches. A clone size is listed for some rows: how often the clone was seen (once, few, many), or a class if it is expanded.

d_gene: -; j_gene: TRBJ2-3; v_gene: TRBV10-1; abundance: -; CDR3aa: CASSQGLSTTSTDTQYF; CDR3nt: TGCGCCAGCAGCCAGGGACTCTCGACGACTAGCACAGATACGCAGTATTTT
d_gene: TRBD1; j_gene: TRBJ2-1; v_gene: TRBV29-1; abundance: -; CDR3aa: CSVDAGQAISYNEQFF; CDR3nt: TGCAGCGTTGATGCGGGACAGGCGATTTCCTACAATGAGCAGTTCTTC
d_gene: -; j_gene: TRBJ1-5; v_gene: TRBV24-1; abundance: -; CDR3aa: CATSDSQGNQPQHF; CDR3nt: TGTGCCACCAGTGATAGTCAGGGAAATCAGCCCCAGCATTTT
d_gene: TRBD1; j_gene: TRBJ2-6; v_gene: TRBV7-2; abundance: -; CDR3aa: CASSYPKTGGYGANVLTF; CDR3nt: TGTGCCAGCAGCTACCCCAAGACAGGGGGCTACGGGGCCAACGTCCTGACTTTC
d_gene: -; j_gene: TRBJ1-3; v_gene: TRBV10-1; abundance: -; CDR3aa: CASSEHRNTIYF; CDR3nt: TGCGCCAGCAGTGAACATCGAAACACCATATATTTT
d_gene: TRBD2; j_gene: TRBJ2-4; v_gene: TRBV4-2; abundance: -; CDR3aa: CASSPAKRGGEAKNIQYF; CDR3nt: TGTGCCAGCAGCCCGGCCAAGCGGGGGGGGGAGGCCAAAAACATTCAGTACTTC
d_gene: -; j_gene: TRBJ2-1; v_gene: TRBV29-1; abundance: -; CDR3aa: CSVEQLSYNEQFF; CDR3nt: TGCAGCGTTGAACAACTTAGTTACAATGAGCAGTTCTTC
d_gene: TRBD2; j_gene: TRBJ2-1; v_gene: TRBV19; abundance: -; CDR3aa: CASSLGLAGGWYEQFF; CDR3nt: TGTGCCAGTAGTCTAGGACTAGCGGGAGGGTGGTATGAGCAGTTCTTC
d_gene: TRBD1; j_gene: TRBJ2-3; v_gene: TRBV4-3; abundance: once; CDR3aa: CASSQGGTASTDTQYF; CDR3nt: TGCGCCAGCAGCCAAGGGGGGACAGCTAGCACAGATACGCAGTATTTT
d_gene: TRBD1; j_gene: TRBJ2-5; v_gene: TRBV29-1; abundance: -; CDR3aa: CSTQGALLEGTQYF; CDR3nt: TGCAGCACCCAGGGGGCCCTACTGGAGGGGACCCAGTACTTC
d_gene: -; j_gene: TRBJ2-1; v_gene: TRBV10-2; abundance: -; CDR3aa: CASSESGGNEQFF; CDR3nt: TGCGCCAGCAGTGAGTCGGGGGGAAATGAGCAGTTCTTC
d_gene: -; j_gene: TRBJ2-2; v_gene: TRBV19; abundance: -; CDR3aa: CASRSTGTGELFF; CDR3nt: TGTGCCAGTAGGTCTACCGGCACCGGGGAGCTGTTTTTT
d_gene: -; j_gene: TRBJ2-7; v_gene: TRBV6-5; abundance: -; CDR3aa: CASTEGAGREQYF; CDR3nt: TGTGCCAGCACCGAAGGGGCAGGTCGGGAGCAGTACTTC
d_gene: TRBD2; j_gene: TRBJ2-7; v_gene: TRBV28; abundance: few; CDR3aa: CASSLSGRAYEQYF; CDR3nt: TGTGCCAGCAGTCTTAGCGGGAGGGCCTACGAGCAGTACTTC
d_gene: TRBD2; j_gene: TRBJ2-5; v_gene: TRBV9; abundance: once; CDR3aa: CASSVAGGVETQYF; CDR3nt: TGTGCCAGCAGCGTAGCGGGAGGGGTGGAGACCCAGTACTTC
d_gene: TRBD2; j_gene: TRBJ2-7; v_gene: TRBV9; abundance: -; CDR3aa: CASSVGDGGLYHEQYF; CDR3nt: TGTGCCAGCAGCGTAGGTGACGGGGGACTATACCACGAGCAGTACTTC
d_gene: -; j_gene: TRBJ1-1; v_gene: TRBV11-2; abundance: once; CDR3aa: CASSLVPGPTEAFF; CDR3nt: TGTGCCAGCAGCTTAGTTCCAGGGCCCACTGAAGCTTTCTTT
d_gene: TRBD1; j_gene: TRBJ1-1; v_gene: TRBV23-1; abundance: -; CDR3aa: CASSPGGTEAFF; CDR3nt: TGCGCCAGCTCCCCAGGGGGTACTGAAGCTTTCTTT
d_gene: TRBD1; j_gene: TRBJ1-2; v_gene: TRBV12-3/TRBV12-4; abundance: -; CDR3aa: CASSPDRGYGYTF; CDR3nt: TGTGCCAGCAGCCCGGACAGGGGATATGGCTACACCTTC
d_gene: TRBD2; j_gene: TRBJ2-1; v_gene: TRBV28; abundance: -; CDR3aa: CASSFDSWTSGNNEQFF; CDR3nt: TGTGCCAGCAGTTTCGATTCTTGGACTAGCGGGAATAATGAGCAGTTCTTC
d_gene: -; j_gene: TRBJ1-2; v_gene: TRBV24-1; abundance: -; CDR3aa: CATSDLYSNYGYTF; CDR3nt: TGTGCCACCAGTGATTTGTACAGCAACTATGGCTACACCTTC
d_gene: -; j_gene: TRBJ1-2; v_gene: TRBV12-3/TRBV12-4; abundance: -; CDR3aa: CASSLGRRYSYTF; CDR3nt: TGTGCCAGCAGTTTAGGCCGCAGGTATAGCTACACCTTC
d_gene: TRBD2; j_gene: TRBJ2-2; v_gene: TRBV7-2; abundance: -; CDR3aa: CASSLASLAGANTGELFF; CDR3nt: TGTGCCAGCAGCTTAGCGAGCCTAGCGGGAGCGAACACCGGGGAGCTGTTTTTT
d_gene: TRBD1; j_gene: TRBJ2-7; v_gene: TRBV2; abundance: -; CDR3aa: CASSPRGDRDYEQYF; CDR3nt: TGTGCCAGCAGTCCACGGGGGGACAGGGACTACGAGCAGTACTTC
d_gene: TRBD2; j_gene: TRBJ2-3; v_gene: TRBV7-2; abundance: -; CDR3aa: CASSLAWEGPVTDTQYF; CDR3nt: TGTGCCAGCAGCTTAGCGTGGGAGGGCCCTGTCACAGATACGCAGTATTTT
d_gene: TRBD2; j_gene: TRBJ2-1; v_gene: TRBV18; abundance: -; CDR3aa: CASSPLAGGVPDNEQFF; CDR3nt: TGTGCCAGCTCACCATTGGCGGGGGGGGTCCCAGACAATGAGCAGTTCTTC
d_gene: -; j_gene: TRBJ2-7; v_gene: TRBV9; abundance: -; CDR3aa: CASSVDPMSSYEQYF; CDR3nt: TGTGCCAGCAGCGTAGATCCGATGAGCTCCTACGAGCAGTACTTC
d_gene: -; j_gene: TRBJ1-6; v_gene: TRBV7-9; abundance: -; CDR3aa: CASSSPGQINSPLHF; CDR3nt: TGTGCCAGCAGCTCCCCGGGACAAATTAATTCACCCCTCCACTTT
d_gene: TRBD2; j_gene: TRBJ2-7; v_gene: TRBV5-1; abundance: -; CDR3aa: CASSWGLAGHHTSYEQYF; CDR3nt: TGCGCCAGCAGCTGGGGACTAGCGGGCCACCATACCTCCTACGAGCAGTACTTC
d_gene: TRBD2; j_gene: TRBJ2-3; v_gene: TRBV29-1; abundance: -; CDR3aa: CSVEGRGGISDTQYF; CDR3nt: TGCAGCGTTGAAGGACGGGGGGGTATATCAGATACGCAGTATTTT
d_gene: -; j_gene: TRBJ1-1; v_gene: TRBV10-3; abundance: -; CDR3aa: CAISERTVNTEAFF; CDR3nt: TGTGCCATCAGTGAGCGGACAGTGAACACTGAAGCTTTCTTT
d_gene: TRBD1; j_gene: TRBJ1-4; v_gene: TRBV6-6; abundance: -; CDR3aa: CASRDRGEKLFF; CDR3nt: TGTGCCAGCAGGGACAGGGGTGAAAAACTGTTTTTT
d_gene: TRBD1; j_gene: TRBJ2-7; v_gene: TRBV3-1/TRBV3-2; abundance: -; CDR3aa: CASSQLDRALEQYF; CDR3nt: TGTGCCAGCAGCCAATTGGACAGGGCCCTCGAGCAGTACTTC
d_gene: TRBD2; j_gene: TRBJ2-3; v_gene: TRBV6-5; abundance: -; CDR3aa: CASRPSGMLHTQYF; CDR3nt: TGTGCCAGCAGACCCAGCGGGATGCTGCATACGCAGTATTTT
d_gene: -; j_gene: TRBJ1-4; v_gene: TRBV11-2; abundance: once; CDR3aa: CASSLSHSEKLFF; CDR3nt: TGTGCCAGCAGCTTATCTCACTCGGAAAAACTGTTTTTT
d_gene: -; j_gene: TRBJ2-5; v_gene: TRBV5-4; abundance: -; CDR3aa: CASSDRSGPKETQYF; CDR3nt: TGTGCCAGCAGCGACCGCAGCGGTCCTAAAGAGACCCAGTACTTC
d_gene: -; j_gene: TRBJ1-2; v_gene: TRBV19; abundance: once; CDR3aa: CASSIEAGESDGYTF; CDR3nt: TGTGCCAGTAGTATCGAGGCAGGGGAAAGTGACGGCTACACCTTC
d_gene: TRBD1; j_gene: TRBJ1-4; v_gene: TRBV18; abundance: -; CDR3aa: CASSPRFPQGATNEKLFF; CDR3nt: TGTGCCAGCTCACCGCGATTCCCGCAGGGGGCGACTAATGAAAAACTGTTTTTT
d_gene: -; j_gene: TRBJ1-2; v_gene: TRBV23-1; abundance: once; CDR3aa: CASSQMGASRANYGYTF; CDR3nt: TGCGCCAGCAGTCAAATGGGGGCGTCGCGAGCTAACTATGGCTACACCTTC
d_gene: TRBD2; j_gene: TRBJ2-7; v_gene: TRBV5-1; abundance: -; CDR3aa: CASSSTSGRAYEQYF; CDR3nt: TGCGCCAGCAGCTCAACTAGCGGGAGGGCCTACGAGCAGTACTTC
d_gene: -; j_gene: TRBJ2-1; v_gene: TRBV10-1; abundance: -; CDR3aa: CASSAGTQYNEQFF; CDR3nt: TGCGCCAGCAGTGCCGGGACTCAATACAATGAGCAGTTCTTC
d_gene: -; j_gene: TRBJ2-5; v_gene: TRBV6-2/TRBV6-3; abundance: once; CDR3aa: CASSLSFETQYF; CDR3nt: TGTGCCAGCAGCCTCTCTTTTGAGACCCAGTACTTC
d_gene: -; j_gene: TRBJ1-1; v_gene: TRBV3-1/TRBV3-2; abundance: few; CDR3aa: CASSPLGGQTEAFF; CDR3nt: TGTGCCAGCAGCCCACTCGGGGGGCAAACTGAAGCTTTCTTT
d_gene: -; j_gene: TRBJ1-1; v_gene: TRBV3-1/TRBV3-2; abundance: -; CDR3aa: CASSQDDQGEAFF; CDR3nt: TGTGCCAGCAGCCAAGATGACCAGGGTGAAGCTTTCTTT
d_gene: -; j_gene: TRBJ2-7; v_gene: TRBV2; abundance: -; CDR3aa: CASSEFRGPDYEQYF; CDR3nt: TGTGCCAGCAGTGAATTCAGGGGTCCGGATTACGAGCAGTACTTC
d_gene: -; j_gene: TRBJ2-3; v_gene: TRBV5-1; abundance: few; CDR3aa: CASSLATGLSTDTQYF; CDR3nt: TGCGCCAGCAGCTTGGCCACAGGGTTAAGCACAGATACGCAGTATTTT
d_gene: TRBD1; j_gene: TRBJ1-2; v_gene: TRBV5-5; abundance: -; CDR3aa: CASSLVPGGNYGYTF; CDR3nt: TGTGCCAGCAGCTTGGTCCCAGGGGGCAACTATGGCTACACCTTC
d_gene: -; j_gene: TRBJ2-1; v_gene: TRBV7-8; abundance: -; CDR3aa: CASSPIRFHSYNEQFF; CDR3nt: TGTGCCAGCAGCCCGATCAGGTTCCACTCCTACAATGAGCAGTTCTTC
d_gene: -; j_gene: TRBJ1-2; v_gene: TRBV7-8; abundance: many; CDR3aa: CASSLAGTVTNYGYTF; CDR3nt: TGTGCCAGCAGCTTAGCCGGGACTGTTACTAACTATGGCTACACCTTC
d_gene: TRBD2; j_gene: TRBJ2-3; v_gene: TRBV4-2; abundance: -; CDR3aa: CASSQQGGGGENTQYF; CDR3nt: TGTGCCAGCAGCCAACAAGGAGGCGGGGGAGAGAATACGCAGTATTTT
d_gene: -; j_gene: TRBJ2-1; v_gene: TRBV15; abundance: -; CDR3aa: CATSREGAIVSYNEQFF; CDR3nt: TGTGCCACCAGCAGAGAGGGGGCGATAGTCTCCTACAATGAGCAGTTCTTC
d_gene: -; j_gene: TRBJ2-7; v_gene: TRBV5-1; abundance: -; CDR3aa: CASSLAAGRSYEQYF; CDR3nt: TGCGCCAGCAGCTTGGCTGCGGGAAGGAGCTACGAGCAGTACTTC
d_gene: TRBD1; j_gene: TRBJ2-1; v_gene: TRBV4-1; abundance: -; CDR3aa: CASSPYSGQGGNEQFF; CDR3nt: TGCGCCAGCAGCCCCTACTCGGGACAGGGTGGCAATGAGCAGTTCTTC